These 27 T cell receptor beta chains were sequenced from one sample in a study of blood T cell repertoires in COVID-19. Clones were read by immunoSEQ multiplex PCR, and TCRdb kept only the in-frame ones, dropping some. The profile covers around 100,000 clones, with around 89% appearing a single time and about 3.5% taken by the ten largest. The sample comprised peripheral blood. The receptors were gathered from a woman in her sixties with acute or convalescent COVID-19.

This rearrangement joins TRBV19 to TRBJ1-5, with 9 bases fitting TRBD1. The CDR3 has 17 amino acids. The ends lost 3 bases at V and 4 bases at J; junction bases unmatched: 10. Germline CDR1 is LNHDA and CDR2 is SQIVND (reference sequence). Here the CDR3 reads CASSIYRGLGLNQPQHF. DNA for the CDR3: TGTGCCAGTAGTATCTACAGGGGGCTGGGACTGAATCAGCCCCAGCATTTT. The full variable domain, completed using reference TRBV19 and TRBJ1-5, is DGGITQSPKYLFRKEGQNVTLSCEQNLNHDAMYWYRQDPGQGLRLIYYSQIVNDFQKGDIAEGYSVSREKKESFPLTVTSAQKNPTAFYLCASSIYRGLGLNQPQHFGDGTRLSIL.

The chain couples TRBV9 to TRBJ1-5; 7 bases match TRBD1. V trimming: 2 bases; J trimming: 5 bases; junction bases outside the gene matches: 7. Germline lookup yields CDR1 SGDLS and CDR2 YYNGEE. The CDR3 length is 15 residues. CDR3 bases: TGTGCCAGCAGCGTTACGGACAGGACCCATCAGCCCCAGCATTTT. It is translated as CASSVTDRTHQPQHF.

This clone was counted a few times. The chain uses TRBV4-2 and TRBJ1-6, with a weak D call TRBD1 (5 bases). The CDR3 is made up of 15 amino acids. Between the trimmed V and J ends, which lost 4 bases and 6 bases, there was a span of 13 bases. Germline V lookup: CDR1 LGHNA, CDR2 YNFKEQ. The CDR3 DNA is TGTGCCAGCAGCCCTGGTGGGGGGATTAATTCACCCCTCCACTTT. The encoded protein is CASSPGGGINSPLHF.

The rearrangement uses TRBV27 and TRBJ2-7; 9 bases align to TRBD2. CDR3 length: 16 amino acids. J was trimmed by 4 bases and V by 6 bases; bases with no gene match: 13. The germline CDR1 and CDR2 sequences are MNHEY and SMNVEV (reference sequence). CDR3 in amino acids: CASRPLTSGKKYEQYF. The CDR3 DNA is TGTGCCAGCAGACCTTTGACTAGCGGAAAGAAATACGAGCAGTACTTC.

V and J are TRBV6-5 and TRBJ2-3; D is unresolved. Trimming pared 6 bases from V and 4 bases from J, leaving 8 bases between. This CDR3 has 12 amino acids. The V gene's germline CDR1 is MNHEY and CDR2 SVGAGI. CDR3 sequence reads: CASRHQSDTQYF. The CDR3 DNA sequence: TGTGCCAGCAGGCACCAGTCAGATACGCAGTATTTT.

The table lists this clone with a few counts. The J gene is TRBJ1-2, the V gene TRBV7-8; 9 bases are shared with TRBD1. Germline CDR1 is SGHVS and CDR2 is FQNEAQ. The trim removed 5 bases at V and 3 bases at J, leaving 16 bases unmatched. The CDR3 length is 18 residues. CDR3 loop: CASSLRLTGGAEDYGYTF. The CDR3 DNA reads TGTGCCAGCAGCCTTCGACTGACAGGGGGTGCCGAGGACTATGGCTACACCTTC. The whole variable domain, remainder taken from reference TRBV7-8 and TRBJ1-2, is GAGVSQSPRYKVAKRGQDVALRCDPISGHVSLFWYQQALGQGPEFLTYFQNEAQLDKSGLPSDRFFAERPEGSVSTLKIQRTQQEDSAVYLCASSLRLTGGAEDYGYTFGSGTRLTVV.

This clone has only a few counts. The chain couples TRBV9 to TRBJ1-3, with D hard to call. The germline V and J ends were trimmed by 0 bases and 3 bases, with 10 bases remaining between them. The CDR3 contains 15 residues. CDR1 is SGDLS and CDR2 is YYNGEE in the germline V gene. In DNA form, the CDR3 reads TGTGCCAGCAGCGTAGCTGGAGAGGTTGGAAACACCATATATTTT. Translating gives CASSVAGEVGNTIYF.

The chain uses TRBV6-2 or TRBV6-3 and TRBJ1-2; 8 bases are shared with TRBD1. The trim removed 4 bases at V and 4 bases at J, leaving 11 bases unmatched. This CDR3 spans 16 amino acids. Germline CDR1 reads MNHEY; CDR2 reads SVGEGT. The CDR3: CASSFAAQGAGYGYTF. DNA of the CDR3: TGTGCCAGCAGTTTCGCGGCTCAGGGGGCGGGCTATGGCTACACCTTC.

This clone was detected only once. V gene TRBV6-5 combines with J gene TRBJ2-5; D gene uncertain. Germline values: CDR1 MNHEY, CDR2 SVGAGI. V lost 10 bases, J lost 2 bases, and 11 bases lay in between. The CDR3 is 12 amino acids. CDR3 coding DNA: TGTGCCACCTCGACACCGCAAGAGACCCAGTACTTC. The encoded protein is CATSTPQETQYF.

The chain links TRBV7-3 to TRBJ1-6, with D uncertain. This CDR3 has 17 amino acids. CDR1 is SGHTA and CDR2 is FQGTGA in the germline V gene. Trimming stripped 0 bases from V and 2 bases from J, with 11 bases between. The CDR3 nucleotides read TGTGCCAGCAGCTTAACGCCCCAAGGAGCCTATAATTCACCCCTCCACTTT. Its translation is CASSLTPQGAYNSPLHF.

This clone has more than one count but fewer than ten. The chain joins TRBV6-6 to TRBJ2-2, with 10 bases fitting TRBD1. The CDR3 is 15 amino acids. Per germline, CDR1 MNHNY and CDR2 SVGAGI (reference sequence). The V gene end was trimmed by 6 bases and the J gene end by 6 bases; junction bases not matched to a gene: 7. The CDR3 here is CASRSLGTGAGELFF. The CDR3 DNA is TGTGCCAGCAGGTCCCTCGGGACAGGGGCCGGGGAGCTGTTTTTT.

The V gene is TRBV29-1, the J gene TRBJ1-2; 7 bases are a match to TRBD1. Germline CDR1 is SQVTM and CDR2 is ANQGSEA. With 5 bases clipped from V and 8 bases from J, the junction kept 14 bases outside the gene matches. CDR3 length: 14 amino acids. For the CDR3, the DNA is TGCAGCGTTTCTCACGACAGGGCCCTGAGCGGCTACACCTTC. Translation gives CSVSHDRALSGYTF.

CDR3 loop: CASSSSWTSGSTSTDTQYF. The CDR3 DNA sequence: TGCGCCAGCAGCTCGTCCTGGACTAGCGGGAGCACTAGCACAGATACGCAGTATTTT. The chain carries TRBV5-1 and TRBJ2-3; TRBD2 agrees at 13 bases. CDR1 is SGHRS and CDR2 is YFSETQ in the germline V gene. Germline trimming cut 3 bases from V and 0 bases from J; bases unmatched to any gene: 10. This CDR3 is built from 19 residues.

V is TRBV6-5 and J is TRBJ2-7; the match to TRBD2 covers 8 bases. This CDR3 region has 14 residues. Trimming removed 5 bases from V and 1 base from J; junction bases left unmatched: 4. From germline, CDR1 is MNHEY and CDR2 SVGAGI. This CDR3 is CASSTGGPSYEQYV. The CDR3 DNA reads as TGTGCCAGCAGTACGGGAGGGCCTTCCTACGAGCAGTACGTC.

Remarks on this clone: Other DNA sequences in this sample translate to the same CDR3. The V and J genes are TRBV6-4 and TRBJ2-1; D might be TRBD2 (5 bases). V lost 5 bases to trimming and J lost 2 bases, with 13 bases between them. The CDR3 extends over 15 amino acids. The germline gives CDR1 MRHNA, CDR2 SNTAGT. CDR3 nucleotide sequence: TGTGCCAGCAGTCCAAGCGGAAGGGCCTACAATGAGCAGTTCTTC. Its translation is CASSPSGRAYNEQFF.

The chain carries TRBV7-2 and TRBJ1-4; TRBD1 aligns across 7 bases. The V segment lost 4 bases and the J segment 4 bases; nucleotides outside the gene matches: 3. CDR1 and CDR2 from the germline V gene are SGHTA and FQGNSA. The CDR3 extends over 14 amino acids. The CDR3 DNA follows: TGTGCCAGCAGCTGGGCAGGGGGTAATGAAAAACTGTTTTTT. Amino acids: CASSWAGGNEKLFF.

This clone was detected only once. CDR3 bases: TGCGCCAGCAGCTTGGGCCTGGGAGCCACCGGGGAGCTGTTTTTT. This gives the protein CASSLGLGATGELFF. The chain has TRBV5-1 and TRBJ2-2; a weak D match, TRBD2 (5 bases). The CDR3 covers 15 residues. V lost 0 bases to trimming and J lost 4 bases, with 10 bases between them. Germline lookup yields CDR1 SGHRS and CDR2 YFSETQ.

The gene calls are TRBV12-5 and TRBJ2-5; the D gene is possibly TRBD1 (6 bases). Germline assignment: CDR1 LGHNT and CDR2 FRNRAP. The CDR3 spans 15 residues. Between the trimmed V and J ends, which lost 4 bases and 2 bases, there was a span of 14 bases. The CDR3 region has the DNA TGTGCTAGTGGTTACAGCTCAGGGGCACAAGAGACCCAGTACTTC. It yields the protein CASGYSSGAQETQYF.

This chain links TRBV7-9 with TRBJ2-6; D may be TRBD2 (6 bases). V was cut by 3 bases and J by 2 bases, with 8 bases left in between. Germline V gives CDR1 SEHNR, CDR2 FQNEAQ (reference sequence). The CDR3 contains 15 residues. CDR3 DNA sequence: TGTGCCAGCAGCTTGGCGGGACCTGGGGCCAACGTCCTGACTTTC. Its protein is CASSLAGPGANVLTF.

V is TRBV19 and J is TRBJ2-1; the D is unclear. The CDR3 loop spans 14 amino acids. The germline CDR1 and CDR2 sequences are LNHDA and SQIVND (reference sequence). V lost 5 bases and J 7 bases, leaving 15 bases between the germline ends. Here the CDR3 reads CASSPVGRGNEQFF. The CDR3, as DNA: TGTGCCAGTAGTCCCGTGGGTAGAGGAAATGAGCAGTTCTTC.

The chain has TRBV19 and TRBJ1-2; the D is unclear. The CDR3 sequence is 12 residues long. V shed 5 bases and J shed 8 bases, with 12 bases lying between them. CDR1 is LNHDA and CDR2 is SQIVND in the germline V gene (reference sequence). The CDR3 loop reads CASSFLEGGYTF. The CDR3 nucleotides read TGTGCCAGTAGTTTCCTTGAGGGAGGCTACACCTTC.

V is TRBV27 and J is TRBJ2-3; TRBD2 agrees at 13 bases. The CDR3 is made up of 16 amino acids. Germline V gene sequence: CDR1 MNHEY, CDR2 SMNVEV (reference sequence). J gave up 6 bases and V 5 bases, and 8 bases lay outside the gene matches. In DNA, the CDR3 is TGTGCCAGCAGTCCTCCGACTAGCGGGAGGATGGATACGCAGTATTTT. Protein product: CASSPPTSGRMDTQYF.

The chain is built from TRBV2 and TRBJ2-7; 7 bases align to TRBD1. There are 13 residues in the CDR3. The J segment lost 0 bases and the V segment lost 7 bases, leaving 3 bases of the junction unmatched. CDR1 SNHLY and CDR2 FYNNEI come from the germline V gene. The CDR3 nucleotides read TGTGCCAGCAATTGGGACAGCTCCTACGAGCAGTACTTC. Amino acids: CASNWDSSYEQYF.

V usage is TRBV7-2 and J usage is TRBJ2-1, with TRBD1 matching 8 bases. Germline loops: CDR1 SGHTA, CDR2 FQGNSA. This CDR3 spans 17 amino acids. Germline trimming cut 1 base from V and 8 bases from J; bases unmatched to any gene: 13. The CDR3 coding sequence is TGTGCCAGCAGCTTAGGGGCGAGGACAGGGCGGTCGGATGAGCAGTTCTTC. This gives the protein CASSLGARTGRSDEQFF.

As DNA, the CDR3 is TGTGCCAGCAGTTTCCGGGAAGGCACTGAAGCTTTCTTT. Translation: CASSFREGTEAFF. The rearrangement uses TRBV27 and TRBJ1-1; no clear D. V lost 3 bases and J 4 bases, leaving 9 bases between the germline ends. CDR1 and CDR2 from the germline V gene are MNHEY and SMNVEV (reference sequence). The CDR3 extends over 13 amino acids.

The chain is built from TRBV28 and TRBJ1-1, with TRBD1 as a possible D gene (6 bases). This CDR3 comprises 16 residues. Germline-derived CDR1 and CDR2 are MDHEN and SYDVKM. The V gene lost 5 bases and the J gene lost 5 bases, with 21 bases spanning the gap. The DNA of the CDR3 is TGTGCCAGCAGTCCCCTCCTCGCAGGGGCTCAAACTGAAGCTTTCTTT. It specifies CASSPLLAGAQTEAFF. Looking up the rest from reference TRBV28 and TRBJ1-1 gives the full variable domain: DVKVTQSSRYLVKRTGEKVFLECVQDMDHENMFWYRQDPGLGLRLIYFSYDVKMKEKGDIPEGYSVSREKKERFSLILESASTNQTSMYLCASSPLLAGAQTEAFFGQGTRLTVV.

The chain has TRBV7-9 and TRBJ1-2; D gene uncertain. The germline gives CDR1 SEHNR, CDR2 FQNEAQ (reference sequence). The CDR3 totals 15 residues. The V end was cut by 3 bases, the J end by 0 bases, with 11 bases between. CDR3 amino acids: CASSLFGPSNYGYTF. CDR3 DNA sequence: TGTGCCAGCAGCTTGTTTGGGCCCTCTAACTATGGCTACACCTTC.